This is a list of T cell receptor beta chains from one sample in a study of blood T cell repertoires in COVID-19. The protocol was immunoSEQ multiplex PCR, while the TCRdb copy is restricted to in-frame clones and leaves out a portion. The repertoire includes approximately 250,000 clones, around nine tenths of them detected once, and approximately 8.2% sits in the top ten. Sequenced input: peripheral blood. Receptors were obtained from a man aged 35 to 55 with active or convalescent COVID-19. Both conserved end residues are part of each CDR3. Each record gives: J gene, clone size, V gene, D gene, CDR3 DNA, CDR3 protein. D genes are given only for firm matches. A row's size may be missing; if present it is once, few, many or a size class.

J: TRBJ1-1; size: few; V: TRBV29-1; D: -; DNA: TGCAGCGTTGAACATAAACAGGTCATGAACACTGAAGCTTTCTTT; CDR3: CSVEHKQVMNTEAFF
J: TRBJ1-2; size: -; V: TRBV12-3/TRBV12-4; D: -; DNA: TGTGCCAGTGGCAGGTCCTTCTATGGCTACACCTTC; CDR3: CASGRSFYGYTF
J: TRBJ2-1; size: -; V: TRBV30; D: -; DNA: TGTGCCTGGAGGCACAACAGTGTTGAGCAGTTCTTC; CDR3: CAWRHNSVEQFF
J: TRBJ1-5; size: -; V: TRBV18; D: -; DNA: TGTGCCAGCTCACCGGCAGACAATCAGCCCCAGCATTTT; CDR3: CASSPADNQPQHF
J: TRBJ2-2; size: -; V: TRBV6-5; D: -; DNA: TGTGCCAGCAAAGAGGGATGGAACACCGGGGAGCTGTTTTTT; CDR3: CASKEGWNTGELFF
J: TRBJ1-5; size: -; V: TRBV4-1; D: -; DNA: TGCGCCAGCAGCCAACTTGGGGCACCCGATCAGCCCCAGCATTTT; CDR3: CASSQLGAPDQPQHF
J: TRBJ2-2; size: -; V: TRBV2; D: TRBD2; DNA: TGTGCCACCCTGGGGGGGATCACCGGGGAGCTGTTTTTT; CDR3: CATLGGITGELFF
J: TRBJ1-1; size: once; V: TRBV4-1; D: -; DNA: TGCGCCAGCAGCCAAGCGGGCGCGGGGATAACTGAAGCTTTCTTT; CDR3: CASSQAGAGITEAFF
J: TRBJ1-2; size: -; V: TRBV29-1; D: -; DNA: TGCAGCGTTGACAGGGACTATGGCTACACCTTC; CDR3: CSVDRDYGYTF
J: TRBJ1-6; size: -; V: TRBV3-1/TRBV3-2; D: -; DNA: TGTGCCAGCAGCCAACCCCGTCACCCTACAGGAGATAATTCACCCCTCCACTTT; CDR3: CASSQPRHPTGDNSPLHF
J: TRBJ2-5; size: -; V: TRBV5-4; D: TRBD2; DNA: TGTGCCAGCAGCTGGTCGGGGGGACAAGAGACCCAGTACTTC; CDR3: CASSWSGGQETQYF
J: TRBJ1-1; size: -; V: TRBV15; D: -; DNA: TGTGCCACCAGCAGAGTTGTGGGGCGGTGGACTGAAGCTTTCTTT; CDR3: CATSRVVGRWTEAFF
J: TRBJ1-4; size: -; V: TRBV14; D: TRBD1; DNA: TGTGCCAGCAGCCACAACAGGGGGCGAGAAAAACTGTTTTTT; CDR3: CASSHNRGREKLFF
J: TRBJ2-6; size: -; V: TRBV4-2; D: TRBD1; DNA: TGTGCCAGCAGCCGAGATAGGGACAGGGGCATCTCTGGGGCCAACGTCCTGACTTTC; CDR3: CASSRDRDRGISGANVLTF
J: TRBJ2-5; size: once; V: TRBV5-5; D: TRBD1; DNA: TGTGCCAGCAGCTGGCAGGGGGAAGAGACCCAGTACTTC; CDR3: CASSWQGEETQYF
J: TRBJ2-5; size: -; V: TRBV13; D: TRBD1; DNA: TGTGCCAGCAGCTTTGGACAGGGAGAGACCCAGTACTTC; CDR3: CASSFGQGETQYF
J: TRBJ1-5; size: -; V: TRBV19; D: TRBD1; DNA: TGTGCCAGTAGTATCAGCCAGGGGGGATTTGGTCAGCCCCAGCATTTT; CDR3: CASSISQGGFGQPQHF
J: TRBJ1-1; size: few; V: TRBV12-3/TRBV12-4; D: -; DNA: TGTGCCAGCACCTTGGGAGGCACTGAAGCTTTCTTT; CDR3: CASTLGGTEAFF
J: TRBJ2-2; size: -; V: TRBV9; D: TRBD2; DNA: TGTGCCAGCAGTCCGGAGGTGCCGCGGGGGGCCGGGGAGCTGTTTTTT; CDR3: CASSPEVPRGAGELFF
J: TRBJ2-3; size: -; V: TRBV5-1; D: -; DNA: TGCGCCAGCAGCTTGGGTAGTATGCCCGGCCAGGGTACAGATACGCAGTATTTT; CDR3: CASSLGSMPGQGTDTQYF
J: TRBJ1-6; size: -; V: TRBV2; D: TRBD1; DNA: TGTGCCAGCAGTCCACTATTGCGACAGGGAAGCTCCTATAATTCACCCCTCCACTTT; CDR3: CASSPLLRQGSSYNSPLHF
J: TRBJ2-7; size: -; V: TRBV11-2; D: TRBD2; DNA: TGTGCCAGCAGCTTAGGACTAGCGGGAGGGCGCTCTACCTACGAGCAGTACTTC; CDR3: CASSLGLAGGRSTYEQYF
J: TRBJ2-2; size: once; V: TRBV4-1; D: -; DNA: TGCGCCAGCAGCACAAACACCGGGGAGCTGTTTTTT; CDR3: CASSTNTGELFF
J: TRBJ2-1; size: -; V: TRBV12-3/TRBV12-4; D: TRBD2; DNA: TGTGCCAGCAGTCGGACTAGCGGGGTTGAGCAGTTCTTC; CDR3: CASSRTSGVEQFF
J: TRBJ1-2; size: once; V: TRBV9; D: TRBD1; DNA: TGTGCCAGCAGCGCTCCGACAGGGGGCCTGGACGGCTACACCTTC; CDR3: CASSAPTGGLDGYTF
J: TRBJ2-3; size: -; V: TRBV13; D: -; DNA: TGTGCCAGCAGCTTGGCCATATCTAGCACAGATACGCAGTATTTT; CDR3: CASSLAISSTDTQYF
J: TRBJ2-7; size: -; V: TRBV7-3; D: TRBD1; DNA: TGTGCCAGCAGCCCGACGGACAGGTTCGACGAGCAGTACTTC; CDR3: CASSPTDRFDEQYF
J: TRBJ2-7; size: -; V: TRBV28; D: TRBD2; DNA: TGTGCCAGCACTCTCCCGGGGGGGTCCTACGAGCAGTACTTC; CDR3: CASTLPGGSYEQYF
J: TRBJ1-2; size: -; V: TRBV3-1/TRBV3-2; D: TRBD1; DNA: TGTGCCAGCAGTCCTCAACAGGGGGAGTCCTATGGCTACACCTTC; CDR3: CASSPQQGESYGYTF
J: TRBJ1-5; size: -; V: TRBV9; D: TRBD1; DNA: TGTGCCAGCAGCTACAGGGGTAATCAGCCCCAGCATTTT; CDR3: CASSYRGNQPQHF
J: TRBJ2-4; size: -; V: TRBV3-1/TRBV3-2; D: TRBD2; DNA: TGTGCCAGCAGCCAGAGATTCCCTACCGGGGGGGAGGAGACAATTCAGTACTTC; CDR3: CASSQRFPTGGEETIQYF
J: TRBJ2-7; size: -; V: TRBV6-5; D: TRBD1; DNA: TGTGCCAGCAGTCTCAGGGGGCAGATTTACGAGCAGTACTTC; CDR3: CASSLRGQIYEQYF
J: TRBJ1-5; size: -; V: TRBV5-1; D: -; DNA: TGCGCCAGCAGCCAGGAGGCCGGGGGGCAGCCCCAGCATTTT; CDR3: CASSQEAGGQPQHF
J: TRBJ1-1; size: -; V: TRBV15; D: -; DNA: TGTGCCACCAGCAACCGACAGCGGAACACTGAAGCTTTCTTT; CDR3: CATSNRQRNTEAFF
J: TRBJ1-1; size: -; V: TRBV7-9; D: -; DNA: TGTGCCAGCAGCCCTGCGGGACGGATGAACACTGAAGCTTTCTTT; CDR3: CASSPAGRMNTEAFF
J: TRBJ2-7; size: -; V: TRBV2; D: TRBD2; DNA: TGTGCCAGCAGGGGCGGGCTAGCGGATTACGAGCAGTACTTC; CDR3: CASRGGLADYEQYF
J: TRBJ2-5; size: -; V: TRBV24-1; D: -; DNA: TGTGCCACCAGTGATCCACTTACGGGGGAGCAAGAGACCCAGTACTTC; CDR3: CATSDPLTGEQETQYF
J: TRBJ1-5; size: -; V: TRBV19; D: -; DNA: TGTGCCAGTAGTACCGGAGGTCCACGTCAGCCCCAGCATTTT; CDR3: CASSTGGPRQPQHF
J: TRBJ2-2; size: once; V: TRBV10-2; D: TRBD2; DNA: TGCGCCAGCAGAGGACTAGCGGGGGAGAACACCGGGGAGCTGTTTTTT; CDR3: CASRGLAGENTGELFF
J: TRBJ2-7; size: few; V: TRBV5-1; D: TRBD1; DNA: TGCGCCAGCAGCCTCCTGACAGGGTCGACCTACGAGCAGTACTTC; CDR3: CASSLLTGSTYEQYF
J: TRBJ1-5; size: once; V: TRBV19; D: -; DNA: TGTGCCAGTAGTATAGGGTTTACAGTAAATCAGCCCCAGCATTTT; CDR3: CASSIGFTVNQPQHF
J: TRBJ2-7; size: few; V: TRBV9; D: -; DNA: TGTGCCAGCAGCCCCGACGGGGTGGGCCAGGACGAGCAGTACTTC; CDR3: CASSPDGVGQDEQYF
J: TRBJ2-7; size: -; V: TRBV24-1; D: -; DNA: TGTGCCACCAGTGAGGGGGCGAACTACGAGCAGTACTTC; CDR3: CATSEGANYEQYF
J: TRBJ2-1; size: -; V: TRBV5-4; D: TRBD1; DNA: TGTGCCAGCAGCTCGCGGACAGGGGCCTACAATGAGCAGTTCTTC; CDR3: CASSSRTGAYNEQFF
J: TRBJ1-6; size: -; V: TRBV30; D: TRBD1; DNA: TGTGCCTGGGACAGGGGGGAAAATTCACCCCTCCACTTT; CDR3: CAWDRGENSPLHF
J: TRBJ2-1; size: -; V: TRBV6-5; D: TRBD1; DNA: TGTGCCGGCAGTTACCAGGGACAGCCCAAGGAGGAGCAGTTCTTC; CDR3: CAGSYQGQPKEEQFF
J: TRBJ2-7; size: -; V: TRBV7-6; D: -; DNA: TGTGCCAGCAGCCATTACGAGCAGTACTTC; CDR3: CASSHYEQYF
J: TRBJ1-2; size: -; V: TRBV5-1; D: -; DNA: TGCGCCAGCAGAGATACACCAGGGCCAGCTAACTATGGCTACACCTTC; CDR3: CASRDTPGPANYGYTF
J: TRBJ2-5; size: -; V: TRBV10-3; D: TRBD1; DNA: TGTGCCATCAGTCCGGACAGGGTGGAGACCCAGTACTTC; CDR3: CAISPDRVETQYF
J: TRBJ1-6; size: -; V: TRBV28; D: -; DNA: TGTGCCAGCATGTGGGGCTTCGGAAATTCACCCCTCCACTTT; CDR3: CASMWGFGNSPLHF
J: TRBJ1-6; size: -; V: TRBV6-5; D: TRBD1; DNA: TGTGCCAGCAGCGTGCGACAGGGGTGGGAATCACCCCTCCACTTT; CDR3: CASSVRQGWESPLHF
J: TRBJ1-1; size: -; V: TRBV14; D: TRBD1; DNA: TGTGCCAGCAGCCTAATACAGGGGGCGAGAGCTTTCTTT; CDR3: CASSLIQGARAFF
J: TRBJ1-1; size: few; V: TRBV3-1/TRBV3-2; D: TRBD1; DNA: TGTGCCAGCAGCCTAATCGGGACAGAGGCTTTCTTT; CDR3: CASSLIGTEAFF